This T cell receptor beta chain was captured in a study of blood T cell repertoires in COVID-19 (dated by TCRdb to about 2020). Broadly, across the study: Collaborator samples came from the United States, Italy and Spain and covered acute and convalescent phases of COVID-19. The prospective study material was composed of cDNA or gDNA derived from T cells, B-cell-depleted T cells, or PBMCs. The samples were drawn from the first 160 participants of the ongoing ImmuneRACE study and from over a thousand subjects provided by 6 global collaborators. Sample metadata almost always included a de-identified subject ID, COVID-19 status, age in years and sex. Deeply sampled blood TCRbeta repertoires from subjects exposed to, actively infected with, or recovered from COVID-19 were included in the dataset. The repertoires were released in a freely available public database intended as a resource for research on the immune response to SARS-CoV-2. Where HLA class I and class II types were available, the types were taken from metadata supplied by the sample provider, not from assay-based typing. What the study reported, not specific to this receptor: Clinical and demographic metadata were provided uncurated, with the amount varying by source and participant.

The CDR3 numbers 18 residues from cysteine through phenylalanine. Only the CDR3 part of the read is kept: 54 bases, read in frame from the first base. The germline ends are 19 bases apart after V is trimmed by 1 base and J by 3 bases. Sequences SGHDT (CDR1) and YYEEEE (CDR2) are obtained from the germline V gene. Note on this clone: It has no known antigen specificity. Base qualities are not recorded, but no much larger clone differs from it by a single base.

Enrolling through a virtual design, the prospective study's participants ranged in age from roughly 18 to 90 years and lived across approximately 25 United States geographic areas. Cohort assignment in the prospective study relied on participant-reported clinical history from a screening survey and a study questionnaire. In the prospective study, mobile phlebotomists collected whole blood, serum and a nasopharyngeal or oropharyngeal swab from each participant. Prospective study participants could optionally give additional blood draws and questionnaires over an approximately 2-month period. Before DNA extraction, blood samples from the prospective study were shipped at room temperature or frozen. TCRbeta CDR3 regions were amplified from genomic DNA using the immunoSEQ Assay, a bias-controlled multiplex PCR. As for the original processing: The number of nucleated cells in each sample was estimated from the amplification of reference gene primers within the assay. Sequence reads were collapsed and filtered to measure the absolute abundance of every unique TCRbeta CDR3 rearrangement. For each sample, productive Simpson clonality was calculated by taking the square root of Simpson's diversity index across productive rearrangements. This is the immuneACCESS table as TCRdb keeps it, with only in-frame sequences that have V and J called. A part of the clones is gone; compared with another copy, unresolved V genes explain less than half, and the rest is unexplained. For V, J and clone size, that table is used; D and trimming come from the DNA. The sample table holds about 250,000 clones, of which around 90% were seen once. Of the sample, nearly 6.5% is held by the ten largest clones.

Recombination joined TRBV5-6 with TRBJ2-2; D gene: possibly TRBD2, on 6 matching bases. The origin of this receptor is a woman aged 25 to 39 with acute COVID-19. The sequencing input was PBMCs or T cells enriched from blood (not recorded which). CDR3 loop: CASSLLAERGIYTGELFF. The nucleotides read TGTGCCAGCAGCTTGCTAGCTGAACGGGGGATCTACACCGGGGAGCTGTTTTTT.